This T cell receptor (beta chain) is drawn from a study of T cells in Graves' hyperthyroidism and ophthalmopathy. Whole-study results and caveats: Most thyroid clonotypes that were expanded above 0.001 also turned up in blood.

Amplification targeted TCR beta CDR3 regions from RNA transcripts. The primer set for the first-round RT-PCR of the TCR CDR3 was HTBI. MiXCR was run by TCRdb on the multiplex PCR reads, yielding one entry per CDR3 protein. The table lists approximately 630,000 distinct CDR3 sequences, about a sixth of them singletons. This clonotype has a handful of counts. As yet, its antigen is unknown. CDR3 length: 15 residues. V shed 0 bases and J shed 1 base, with 8 bases lying between them. CDR1 is SGHTA and CDR2 is FQGTGA in the germline V gene. V gene TRBV7-3 combines with J gene TRBJ2-3, with D unresolved. The clonotype was recovered from a woman aged 25 to 45 with Graves' hyperthyroidism. The sample comprised blood. In DNA, the CDR3 is TGTGCCAGCAGCTTAACTCCGGCGGGCACAGATACGCAGTATTTT. Translated, it gives CASSLTPAGTDTQYF.